Below, one T cell receptor (beta chain) is given with its context. This record belongs to a study of T cell repertoires in cytomegalovirus infection. TCRdb reanalysed the reads using MiXCR and keeps one entry per CDR3 protein. Counted here are 680,000 or so distinct CDR3 sequences, about 40% occurring once; the ten biggest clones make up 2.5% to 3%. The CDR3 totals 13 residues. CDR1 SGHDN and CDR2 FVKESK come from the germline V gene. Trimming left V 0 bases short and J 6 bases short, with 9 bases between. The chain recombines TRBV14 with TRBJ2-7; D not certain. The sequenced sample was PBMCs. This receptor was identified in a human donor in good health (CMV status not recorded). Some clones in this sample may be carry-over from other donors' samples. Here the CDR3 DNA reads TGTGCCAGCAGCCAAGATTGGGCATTCGAGCAGTACTTC. Translating gives CASSQDWAFEQYF.